A single sample gave rise to the 13 T cell receptor beta chains below, sequenced in a study of blood T cell repertoires in COVID-19. The data were produced by immunoSEQ multiplex PCR, yet TCRdb's version contains in-frame clones alone and is incomplete. The sample records under 200,000 clones, 85% to 90% being singletons. Sequencing was done on a sample of peripheral blood. Receptor source: a man younger than 35 with active or convalescent COVID-19.

The CDR3 DNA reads TGTGCCACCGGGACTAGGCGGAATGAGCAGTTCTTC. It translates to CATGTRRNEQFF. This chain links TRBV19 with TRBJ2-1; 8 nucleotides align to TRBD2. This CDR3 region has 12 residues. Germline V lookup: CDR1 LNHDA, CDR2 SQIVND (reference sequence). Unmatched junction bases numbered 6, after V lost 10 bases and J lost 7 bases.

This clone was recorded a few times. The chain is built from TRBV19 and TRBJ1-2; TRBD1 matches at 10 bases. This CDR3 comprises 15 residues. J lost 1 base, V lost 3 bases, and 2 bases had no gene match. Per germline, CDR1 LNHDA and CDR2 SQIVND (reference sequence). CDR3 residues: CASSIGTGVNYGYTF. CDR3 in DNA: TGTGCCAGTAGTATCGGGACAGGGGTTAACTATGGCTACACCTTC.

This chain joins TRBV6-5 and TRBJ1-1; TRBD1 matches 7 bases. J gave up 11 bases and V 8 bases, and 11 bases lay outside the gene matches. CDR3 length: 12 residues. Looked up from germline, CDR1 is MNHEY and CDR2 is SVGAGI. CDR3 in amino acids: CASGFEGQNAFF. Written as DNA, the CDR3 is TGTGCCAGCGGTTTTGAGGGACAGAATGCTTTCTTT.

The V and J genes are TRBV9 and TRBJ1-2; 8 bases match TRBD1. This CDR3 comprises 15 residues. CDR1 and CDR2 (germline): SGDLS, YYNGEE. The trim removed 3 bases at V and 3 bases at J, leaving 7 bases unmatched. CDR3 DNA: TGTGCCAGCAGCGGACTGGACAGGGAGGACTATGGCTACACCTTC. It encodes CASSGLDREDYGYTF.

The genes are TRBV5-1 and TRBJ2-1; the D is unclear. The CDR3 totals 15 residues. Germline V gives CDR1 SGHRS, CDR2 YFSETQ. V was cut by 0 bases and J by 5 bases, with 12 bases left in between. The DNA of the CDR3 is TGCGCCAGCAGCTTGGAATTAGCCCGGCACAATGAGCAGTTCTTC. Translated, it gives CASSLELARHNEQFF. The full variable domain, in which reference TRBV5-1 and TRBJ2-1 provide the parts outside the CDR3, is KAGVTQTPRYLIKTRGQQVTLSCSPISGHRSVSWYQQTPGQGLQFLFEYFSETQRNKGNFPGRFSGRQFSNSRSEMNVSTLELGDSALYLCASSLELARHNEQFFGPGTRLTVL.

The chain employs TRBV2 and TRBJ2-2; tentative D call: TRBD2 (5 bases). V was pared by 2 bases and J by 1 base, with 11 bases between. CDR1 and CDR2 (germline): SNHLY, FYNNEI. This CDR3 has 16 amino acids. Written as DNA, the CDR3 is TGTGCCAGCAGTGAACTAGCAGGAATGAACACCGGGGAGCTGTTTTTT. This translates into CASSELAGMNTGELFF.

With respect to this clone: Other DNA variants within this sample encode the same CDR3. The chain couples TRBV19 to TRBJ1-1; D perhaps matches TRBD1 (6 bases). Germline loops: CDR1 LNHDA, CDR2 SQIVND (reference sequence). Between the trimmed V and J ends, which lost 3 bases and 1 base, there was a span of 9 bases. The CDR3 is 14 amino acids. Written as DNA, the CDR3 is TGTGCCAGTAGTATCGGGACAAGGAACACTGAAGCTTTCTTT. Translating it yields CASSIGTRNTEAFF. Complete variable domain (other parts from reference TRBV19 and TRBJ1-1): DGGITQSPKYLFRKEGQNVTLSCEQNLNHDAMYWYRQDPGQGLRLIYYSQIVNDFQKGDIAEGYSVSREKKESFPLTVTSAQKNPTAFYLCASSIGTRNTEAFFGQGTRLTVV.

This clone has only one observation. The chain has TRBV30 and TRBJ1-4; tentative D call: TRBD1 (6 bases). Germline lookup yields CDR1 GTSNPN and CDR2 SVGIG (reference sequence). V gave up 5 bases and J gave up 7 bases, with 14 bases separating them. This CDR3 is built from 13 residues. The CDR3 here is CAWGQPSSEKLFF. The CDR3 bases are TGTGCCTGGGGACAGCCCAGTAGTGAAAAACTGTTTTTT.

This sequence joins TRBV7-3 and TRBJ2-1; 11 nucleotides agree with TRBD1. J lost 7 bases, V lost 5 bases, and 4 bases had no gene match. Per the germline V gene, CDR1 is SGHTA and CDR2 is FQGTGA. This CDR3 has 14 residues. The CDR3 DNA is TGTGCCAGCAGCCCCCGGGACAGGGGGAATGAGCAGTTCTTC. Translation: CASSPRDRGNEQFF.

This chain connects TRBV4-1 to TRBJ2-7; TRBD2 agrees at 8 bases. The CDR3 covers 15 residues. Germline lookup yields CDR1 MGHRA and CDR2 YSYEKL. V was clipped by 2 bases and J by 2 bases; unmatched bases: 5. CDR3 bases: TGCGCCAGCAGCCAATCGACTAGCGCAACCTACGAGCAGTACTTC. It translates to CASSQSTSATYEQYF.

The J gene is TRBJ2-7, the V gene TRBV3-1 (or the pseudogene TRBV3-2); TRBD1 matches 7 bases. The CDR3 runs to 14 residues. CDR1 LGHDT and CDR2 YNNKEL come from the germline V gene (reference sequence). The trim removed 3 bases at V and 2 bases at J, leaving 4 bases unmatched. The CDR3 nucleotides are TGTGCCAGCAGCCATCGGGACAGAACCTACGAGCAGTACTTC. This encodes CASSHRDRTYEQYF.

The rearrangement uses TRBV30 and TRBJ1-4; 9 bases match TRBD1. The CDR3 sequence is 17 residues long. V lost 1 base and J lost 7; bases outside the gene matches: 13. Per germline, CDR1 GTSNPN and CDR2 SVGIG (reference sequence). CDR3 bases: TGTGCCTGGAGTGCGGGACAGGGTAATGAGTTTAGTGAAAAACTGTTTTTT. Its protein product is CAWSAGQGNEFSEKLFF.

This clone came up once. V is TRBV5-6 and J is TRBJ2-5; 9 positions agree with TRBD2. V lost 2 bases and J lost 9; bases outside the gene matches: 11. CDR1 and CDR2 from the germline V gene are SGHDT and YYEEEE. This CDR3 has 15 amino acids. CDR3 sequence (DNA): TGTGCCAGCAGCTTAGCGGGGGGTACCGTCGGGGCCCAGTACTTC. It is translated as CASSLAGGTVGAQYF.